The source of this T cell receptor (beta chain) is a study of beta chain features in type 1 diabetes. Looking at the study overall: Age and gender were similar between patients and healthy donors, as were cell yields.

The germline V gene has CDR1 SGDLS and CDR2 YYNGEE. J gave up 3 bases and V 6 bases, and 4 bases lay outside the gene matches. This CDR3 has 14 amino acids. The authors sorted CD4+ naive, central memory, regulatory and stem cell-like memory cells via CD45RO/CCR7/CD25/CD127/CD95/CD27. Reverse transcription of all isolated RNA meant that expressed TCRB transcripts were sequenced. The repertoire was sequenced with immunoSEQ multiplex PCR; TCRdb's copy has only in-frame clones and lacks some. The sample contains hundreds of thousands of clones, about 30% of which appear only once. The chain is built from TRBV9 and TRBJ1-2; 11 bases are a match to TRBD1. This TCR was sampled from a young man in good health. The sample comprised naive CD4+ T cells from blood. The CDR3: CASNRDRGYYGYTF. In DNA form, the CDR3 reads TGTGCCAGCAACAGGGACAGGGGGTACTATGGCTACACCTTC.